This T cell receptor (beta chain) is from a study of blood T cells in healthy people across ages. CDR3 length equals 19 residues. PBMCs numbering at least 7 million were isolated per sample. Total RNA extracted from each sample amounted to at least 5 micrograms. PCR was performed a second time for about 7 to 12 cycles using a sample-barcoded 5' primer and a J-beta primer mix. TCRdb recomputed calls from the 5' RACE reads with MiXCR, one row per CDR3 protein. In the table there are 1 million to 1.2 million distinct CDR3 sequences, 30% to 40% of which are singletons. The chain has TRBV21-1 and TRBJ2-3; the table's D call, TRBD2, has no DNA check behind it. TRBV21-1 has pseudogene status. The source of this sequence is a man between 18 and 35 years old in good health. The sample was blood. As DNA, the CDR3 is TGTGCCAGCAGCAAAGGTTCACCCTCCAACAAACCGTGCACAGATACGCAGTATTTT. Translation gives CASSKGSPSNKPCTDTQYF.